This T cell receptor (beta chain) was captured in a study of blood T cells in healthy people across ages. Comments on this clonotype: The antigen is undetermined.

General study results and limits: Significant beta diversity loss was already apparent by age roughly 40, declining roughly linearly. Diversity estimates drawn from one million T cells were deemed underestimates. The unsorted PBMCs prevented any conclusive comparison of naive versus antigen-experienced cells.

V lost 4 bases and J 5 bases, leaving 18 bases between the germline ends. CDR1 is SEHNR and CDR2 is FQNEAQ in the germline V gene (reference sequence). The CDR3 is 15 amino acids. Through a sample-barcoded 5' primer and a J-beta primer mix, a second PCR was run for about 7 to 12 cycles. A template-switch adaptor containing 12 random nucleotides labeled each cDNA molecule. TCRdb fed the 5' RACE reads into MiXCR, producing one record per CDR3 protein. The data contain about 1.6 million distinct CDR3 sequences, around 36% of them singletons. The specimen sequenced was blood. The V call is TRBV7-9, the J call TRBJ2-7; either TRBD1 or TRBD2 may supply D (6 bases each). This TCR derives from a woman in her thirties in good health. CDR3 sequence (DNA): TGTGCCAGCAGCTCAGACACAGGGACTCCCCACGAGCAGTACTTC. Protein sequence: CASSSDTGTPHEQYF.